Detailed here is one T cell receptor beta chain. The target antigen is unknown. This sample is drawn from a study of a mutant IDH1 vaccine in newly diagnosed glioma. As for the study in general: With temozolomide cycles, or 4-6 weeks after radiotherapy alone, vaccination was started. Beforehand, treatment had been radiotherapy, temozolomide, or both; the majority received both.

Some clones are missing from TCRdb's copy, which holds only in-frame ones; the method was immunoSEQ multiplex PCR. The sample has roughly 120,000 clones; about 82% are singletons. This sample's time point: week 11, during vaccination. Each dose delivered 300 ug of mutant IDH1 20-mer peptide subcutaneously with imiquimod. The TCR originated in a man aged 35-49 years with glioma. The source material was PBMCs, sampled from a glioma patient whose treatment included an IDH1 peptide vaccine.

In nucleotides, the CDR3 is TGTGCCAGCAGCTTAGGGACACCGAATTCACCCCTCCACTTT. Its protein product is CASSLGTPNSPLHF. This sequence joins TRBV11-1 and TRBJ1-6; weak D call: TRBD1 (5 bases). V was trimmed by 1 base and J by 7 bases, leaving 8 bases between them. The CDR3 is made up of 14 amino acids. CDR1 is SGHAT, CDR2 FQDESV, per germline (reference sequence).